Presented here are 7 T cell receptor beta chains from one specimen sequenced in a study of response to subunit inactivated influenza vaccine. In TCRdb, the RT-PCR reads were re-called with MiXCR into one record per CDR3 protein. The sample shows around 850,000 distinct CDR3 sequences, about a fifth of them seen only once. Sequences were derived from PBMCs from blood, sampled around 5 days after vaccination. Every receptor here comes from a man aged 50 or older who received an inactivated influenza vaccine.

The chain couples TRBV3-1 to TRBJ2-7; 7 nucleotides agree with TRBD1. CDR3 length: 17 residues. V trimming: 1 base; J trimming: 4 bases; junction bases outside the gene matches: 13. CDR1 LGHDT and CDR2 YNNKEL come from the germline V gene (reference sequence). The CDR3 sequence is CASSQGTGPRNSYEQYF. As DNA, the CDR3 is TGTGCCAGCAGCCAAGGGACAGGACCTAGAAACTCATACGAGCAGTACTTC.

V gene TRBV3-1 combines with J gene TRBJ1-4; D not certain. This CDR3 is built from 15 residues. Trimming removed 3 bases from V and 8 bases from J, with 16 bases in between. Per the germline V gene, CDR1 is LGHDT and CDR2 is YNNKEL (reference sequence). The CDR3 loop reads CASSQFLGMGEKLFF. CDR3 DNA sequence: TGTGCCAGCAGCCAGTTTCTGGGGATGGGCGAAAAACTGTTTTTT.

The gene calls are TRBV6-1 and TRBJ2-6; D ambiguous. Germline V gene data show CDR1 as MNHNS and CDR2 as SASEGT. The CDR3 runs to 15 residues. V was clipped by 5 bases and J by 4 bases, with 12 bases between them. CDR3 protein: CASSPPFGGANVLTF. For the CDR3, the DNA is TGTGCCAGCAGTCCCCCGTTCGGGGGGGCCAACGTCCTGACTTTC.

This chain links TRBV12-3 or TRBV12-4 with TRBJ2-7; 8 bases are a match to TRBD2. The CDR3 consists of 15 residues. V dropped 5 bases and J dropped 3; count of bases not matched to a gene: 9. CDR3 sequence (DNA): TGTGCCAGCAGTCCGCGGACTAGCCCTAACTACGAGCAGTACTTC. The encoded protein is CASSPRTSPNYEQYF.

Written as DNA, the CDR3 is TGTGCCAGCAGTTCCCTCAGTGGTGGAGGGGACGAGACCCAGTACTTC. It codes for CASSSLSGGGDETQYF. The rearrangement uses TRBV12-3 or TRBV12-4 and TRBJ2-5, with a weak D call TRBD2 (6 bases). The germline V and J ends were trimmed by 4 bases and 5 bases, with 20 bases remaining between them. The CDR3 runs 16 residues.

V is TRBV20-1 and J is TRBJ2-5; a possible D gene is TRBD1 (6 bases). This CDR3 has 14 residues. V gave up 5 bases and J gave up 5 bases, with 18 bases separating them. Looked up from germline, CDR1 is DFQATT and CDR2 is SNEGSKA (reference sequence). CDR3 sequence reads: CSAPSGTYGETQYF. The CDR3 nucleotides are TGCAGTGCTCCCTCCGGGACATACGGGGAGACCCAGTACTTC.

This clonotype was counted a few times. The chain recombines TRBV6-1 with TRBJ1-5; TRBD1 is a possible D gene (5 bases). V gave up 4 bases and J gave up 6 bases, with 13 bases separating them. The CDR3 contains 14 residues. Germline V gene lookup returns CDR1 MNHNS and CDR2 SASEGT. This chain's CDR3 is CASSGAGGGQPQHF. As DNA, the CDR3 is TGTGCCAGCAGTGGGGCGGGGGGGGGTCAGCCCCAGCATTTT.